The next 19 T cell receptor beta chains were all read from a single sample in a study of blood T cells in healthy people across ages. Together with a sample-barcoded 5' primer, a J-beta primer mix was included in a second PCR lasting roughly 7 to 11 cycles. Using its own MiXCR run on the 5' RACE reads, TCRdb lists one record per CDR3 protein. This sample has more than 1 million distinct CDR3 sequences; less than 50% occur once, and the top ten carry 15% to 20%. Source material: blood. These TCRs come from a woman aged 60-70 years in good health.

The chain links TRBV14 to TRBJ2-1; tentative D call: TRBD2 (5 bases). The CDR3 is 15 residues long. The V end lost 3 bases, the J end lost 0 bases, and 9 bases lay between the germline ends. CDR1 is SGHDN and CDR2 is FVKESK in the germline V gene. CDR3 residues: CASSHLANSYNEQFF. As DNA, the CDR3 is TGTGCCAGCAGCCACTTAGCGAACTCCTACAATGAGCAGTTCTTC.

This clonotype came up a few times. The J gene is TRBJ2-7, the V gene TRBV5-1; D is perhaps TRBD1 (6 bases). V lost 4 bases and J lost 4, with 18 bases in between. There are 15 residues in the CDR3. Germline-derived CDR1 and CDR2 are SGHRS and YFSETQ. The CDR3 bases are TGCGCCAGCAGCCGCTGGAGCCAGGGGATGTACGAGCAGTACTTC. It codes for CASSRWSQGMYEQYF.

Comment on this clonotype: This may be a read error, as it is one base from a much larger clone. The genes are TRBV12-3 or TRBV12-4 and TRBJ2-1, with unresolved D. The CDR3 covers 13 residues. The V end was cut by 6 bases, the J end by 5 bases, with 11 bases between. This CDR3 is CASRAARNNEQFF. The CDR3 nucleotides read TGTGCCAGCAGAGCCGCCAGAAACAATGAGCAGTTCTTC.

The chain recombines TRBV2 with TRBJ2-3; perhaps TRBD1 as D (5 bases). The V gene lost 1 base and the J gene lost 3 bases, with 11 bases spanning the gap. Germline CDR1 is SNHLY and CDR2 is FYNNEI. This CDR3 has 15 amino acids. CDR3 nucleotide sequence: TGTGCCAGCAGTGAAGTGGGGCTTCGGACAGATACGCAGTATTTT. Translating gives CASSEVGLRTDTQYF.

In this sample, this clonotype turned up a few times. The CDR3 DNA is TGTGCCAGCAGTTACTCGGGGGGAGGGATCTACGAGCAGTACTTC. This sequence encodes CASSYSGGGIYEQYF. The chain couples TRBV6-5 to TRBJ2-5; 7 nucleotides agree with TRBD2. Matching the DNA end better, TRBJ2-7 makes the J call doubtful. This CDR3 has 15 amino acids. Per germline, CDR1 MNHEY and CDR2 SVGAGI.

The V and J genes are TRBV27 and TRBJ1-1; D remains ambiguous. Germline V CDR1 and CDR2: MNHEY, SMNVEV (reference sequence). The CDR3 extends over 14 amino acids. Between the trimmed V and J ends, which lost 6 bases and 5 bases, there was a span of 16 bases. Here the CDR3 reads CASRESGVGTEAFF. The DNA for the CDR3 is TGTGCCAGCAGAGAATCCGGGGTGGGAACTGAAGCTTTCTTT.

This clonotype has more than one count but fewer than ten. The chain uses TRBV27 and TRBJ2-5; D is perhaps TRBD2 (6 bases). The J call could be wrong; TRBJ2-7 is a better fit for the DNA end. This CDR3 contains 15 residues. Looked up from germline, CDR1 is MNHEY and CDR2 is SMNVEV (reference sequence). CDR3 bases: TGTGCCAGCAGTTGTCTTGGGGCGGGACGTAACGAGCAGTACTTC. Its protein product is CASSCLGAGRNEQYF.

In this sample, this clonotype turned up a few times. The chain has TRBV6-1 and TRBJ2-5, with a tentative D call TRBD1 (6 bases). This CDR3 is 15 amino acids long. Per germline, CDR1 MNHNS and CDR2 SASEGT. The V and J ends lost 10 bases and 3 bases respectively, with 21 bases between them. Written as DNA, the CDR3 is TGTGCCACCCCGGCCCAACAGGGTCCAAAAGAGACCCAGTACTTC. Translated: CATPAQQGPKETQYF.

The chain uses TRBV20-1 and TRBJ2-5, with TRBD2 matching 9 bases. The J call may be wrong; the DNA end is better matched by TRBJ2-7. The V gene's germline CDR1 is DFQATT and CDR2 SNEGSKA (reference sequence). The length of the CDR3 is 15 residues. CDR3 nucleotide sequence: TGCAGTGCCAAGGTCGGGCTAGCGGGGTTCTACGAGCAGTACTTC. This sequence encodes CSAKVGLAGFYEQYF.

V and J are TRBV24-1 and TRBJ2-4, with D possibly being TRBD1 (5 bases). The CDR3 extends over 18 amino acids. The ends were cut back, 7 bases at V and 1 base at J, with 22 bases in the middle. In germline, CDR1 is KGHDR, CDR2 SFDVKD. The CDR3 DNA is TGTGCCACCAGGGAAACCTCGGCGATAGGGGTTGCCAAAAACATTCAGTACTTC. Amino acid sequence: CATRETSAIGVAKNIQYF.

This clonotype was picked up a small number of times. The DNA of the CDR3 is TGCGCCAGCAGCCAAGATAAACAGGGGAATCAGCCCCAGCATTTT. It yields the protein CASSQDKQGNQPQHF. J is TRBJ1-5 and V is TRBV4-1; 7 positions match TRBD1. Trimming removed 0 bases from V and 4 bases from J; junction bases left unmatched: 3. Germline lookup yields CDR1 MGHRA and CDR2 YSYEKL. The CDR3 has 15 amino acids.

The chain has TRBV25-1 and TRBJ2-1, with D possibly TRBD1 on 5 matching bases. This CDR3 is 16 amino acids long. The germline gives CDR1 MGHDK, CDR2 SYGVNS. The V end lost 7 bases, the J end lost 11 bases, and 27 bases lay between the germline ends. The CDR3 here is CASTRVGTGHGRKQFF. Here the CDR3 DNA reads TGTGCCAGCACCCGGGTCGGCACAGGCCATGGGCGGAAGCAGTTCTTC.

V usage is TRBV5-5 and J usage is TRBJ2-3, with D possibly TRBD1 on 6 matching bases. Germline V CDR1 and CDR2: SGHKS, YYEKEE (reference sequence). The CDR3 is 20 amino acids. Trimming shortened V by 4 bases and J by 0 bases, and 27 bases separated the two germline ends. CDR3 bases: TGTGCCAGCAGCGAGCCGGGACAAAGGGTGGAAGGGGCTAGCACAGATACGCAGTATTTT. It translates to CASSEPGQRVEGASTDTQYF.

The V and J genes are TRBV28 and TRBJ2-7; 8 positions match TRBD1. There are 16 residues in the CDR3. From germline, CDR1 is MDHEN and CDR2 SYDVKM. V lost 2 bases to trimming and J lost 6 bases; unmatched junction nucleotides: 12. The CDR3: CASSLRSWTGTAEQYF. CDR3 sequence (DNA): TGTGCCAGCAGTTTAAGGTCGTGGACAGGGACTGCCGAGCAGTACTTC.

This chain connects TRBV10-1 to TRBJ2-3; possible D gene TRBD2, 7 bases. Trimming shortened V by 2 bases and J by 7 bases, and 13 bases separated the two germline ends. This CDR3 region has 14 residues. Germline loops: CDR1 WNHNN, CDR2 SYGVQD (reference sequence). The CDR3 loop reads CASSEAGARNTQYF. CDR3 in DNA: TGCGCCAGCAGTGAGGCGGGGGCGAGGAATACGCAGTATTTT.

The V call is TRBV14, the J call TRBJ2-7; 10 bases agree with TRBD2. V was clipped by 2 bases and J by 1 base; unmatched bases: 8. Per germline, CDR1 SGHDN and CDR2 FVKESK. There are 17 residues in the CDR3. This CDR3 is CASSQTPWTSGSYEQYF. CDR3 DNA: TGTGCCAGCAGCCAAACCCCTTGGACTAGCGGTTCCTACGAGCAGTACTTC.

This clonotype has more than one count but fewer than ten. The V gene is TRBV15, the J gene TRBJ2-1, with unresolved D. The CDR3 spans 16 residues. The V gene lost 1 base and the J gene lost 2 bases, with 12 bases spanning the gap. Germline V lookup: CDR1 LNHNV, CDR2 YYDKDF (reference sequence). The CDR3 DNA sequence: TGTGCCACCAGCAGAGGGAGAGACCCGCCCTACAATGAGCAGTTCTTC. This translates into CATSRGRDPPYNEQFF.

This sequence joins TRBV4-2 and TRBJ2-1; 13 bases line up with TRBD2. CDR1 is LGHNA and CDR2 is YNFKEQ in the germline V gene. CDR3 size: 17 residues. V lost 0 bases, J lost 7 bases, and 6 bases stayed unmatched. The CDR3 spells CASSQDYSLAGGNEQFF. In DNA form, the CDR3 reads TGTGCCAGCAGCCAAGATTATTCACTAGCGGGAGGGAATGAGCAGTTCTTC.

The J gene is TRBJ2-1, the V gene TRBV20-1; the match to TRBD1 covers 7 bases. The J call may be incorrect, as the DNA end agrees better with TRBJ2-7. CDR1 DFQATT and CDR2 SNEGSKA come from the germline V gene (reference sequence). The CDR3 is made up of 14 amino acids. CDR3 protein: CSTLRGLSYNEQYF. CDR3 nucleotide sequence: TGCAGTACTTTAAGGGGGCTCTCCTACAATGAGCAGTACTTC.